These 8 T cell receptor beta chains were sequenced from one sample in a study of cytomegalovirus exposure and HLA in healthy donors. Primers: 60 Vbeta forward and 13 Jbeta reverse. Some clones are missing from TCRdb's copy, which holds only in-frame ones; the method was immunoSEQ multiplex PCR. The table includes 50,000 or so clones, 65% to 80% detected once. Sequenced: PBMCs. The origin of the receptors is a man aged 30 to 39 in good health and CMV-seronegative.

The rearrangement joins TRBV30 to TRBJ1-1; TRBD1 might be the D (6 bases). The CDR3 is 12 residues long. Looked up from germline, CDR1 is GTSNPN and CDR2 is SVGIG (reference sequence). The V end was cut by 5 bases, the J end by 0 bases, with 7 bases between. CDR3 bases: TGTGCCTGGGACAGGCTGAACACTGAAGCTTTCTTT. It is translated as CAWDRLNTEAFF.

The chain employs TRBV7-9 and TRBJ2-7; the match to TRBD1 covers 9 bases. With 7 bases clipped from V and 2 bases from J, the junction kept 6 bases outside the gene matches. Germline assignment: CDR1 SEHNR and CDR2 FQNEAQ (reference sequence). This CDR3 is built from 14 residues. The CDR3 reads CASIPQGAPYEQYF. CDR3 DNA sequence: TGTGCCAGCATCCCACAGGGGGCCCCCTACGAGCAGTACTTC.

The CDR3 region is CASSLVGTGGTEAFF. The CDR3 DNA reads as TGTGCCAGCAGCTTAGTTGGGACAGGGGGTACTGAAGCTTTCTTT. V and J are TRBV7-9 and TRBJ1-1; TRBD1 matches at 11 bases. Losses at the gene ends were 1 base for V and 5 bases for J; bases not matched to a gene: 3. The CDR3 is 15 residues long. Germline V CDR1 and CDR2: SEHNR, FQNEAQ (reference sequence).

The chain employs TRBV2 and TRBJ1-4; 8 nucleotides match TRBD1. V was clipped by 4 bases and J by 8 bases; unmatched bases: 9. Germline values: CDR1 SNHLY, CDR2 FYNNEI. This CDR3 region has 15 residues. CDR3 nucleotides: TGTGCCAGCAGTGTTCCGCAGGGGGCAGGAGAAAAACTGTTTTTT. This encodes CASSVPQGAGEKLFF.

V is TRBV5-1 and J is TRBJ2-7, with 9 bases that match TRBD1. In germline, CDR1 is SGHRS, CDR2 YFSETQ. CDR3 length equals 16 residues. After removal of 0 bases from V and 1 base from J, the junction contained 5 bases not matched to a gene. CDR3 nucleotide sequence: TGCGCCAGCAGCTTGGGCGGGACAGGGCTTTCCTACGAGCAGTACTTC. Translating it yields CASSLGGTGLSYEQYF. Looking up the rest from reference TRBV5-1 and TRBJ2-7 gives the full variable domain: KAGVTQTPRYLIKTRGQQVTLSCSPISGHRSVSWYQQTPGQGLQFLFEYFSETQRNKGNFPGRFSGRQFSNSRSEMNVSTLELGDSALYLCASSLGGTGLSYEQYFGPGTRLTVT.

The chain has TRBV9 and TRBJ2-3; 8 bases align to TRBD2. The CDR3 is 17 residues long. CDR1 and CDR2 from the germline V gene are SGDLS and YYNGEE. V shed 0 bases, J shed 2 bases, and the junction held 8 bases outside the gene matches. CDR3 DNA sequence: TGTGCCAGCAGCGTAGAGCGGGAGCCCTACCCCACAGATACGCAGTATTTT. This encodes CASSVEREPYPTDTQYF. The full variable domain, its missing parts supplied by reference TRBV9 and TRBJ2-3, is DSGVTQTPKHLITATGQRVTLRCSPRSGDLSVYWYQQSLDQGLQFLIQYYNGEERAKGNILERFSAQQFPDLHSELNLSSLELGDSALYFCASSVEREPYPTDTQYFGPGTRLTVL.

The chain has TRBV7-8 and TRBJ1-4; D unresolved. The V end lost 2 bases, the J end lost 6 bases, and 10 bases lay between the germline ends. From germline, CDR1 is SGHVS and CDR2 FQNEAQ. The CDR3 spans 14 residues. The CDR3 DNA sequence: TGTGCCAGCAGCTTAAGCCAAAGCTATGAAAAACTGTTTTTT. Its protein is CASSLSQSYEKLFF. Drawing the rest from reference TRBV7-8 and TRBJ1-4, the complete variable domain is GAGVSQSPRYKVAKRGQDVALRCDPISGHVSLFWYQQALGQGPEFLTYFQNEAQLDKSGLPSDRFFAERPEGSVSTLKIQRTQQEDSAVYLCASSLSQSYEKLFFGSGTQLSVL.

The chain employs TRBV27 and TRBJ2-5, with 8 bases fitting TRBD1. The length of the CDR3 is 13 residues. J lost 8 bases, V lost 6 bases, and 8 bases had no gene match. The germline CDR1 and CDR2 sequences are MNHEY and SMNVEV (reference sequence). CDR3 sequence reads: CASSADRAKTQYF. CDR3 in DNA: TGTGCCAGCAGCGCGGACAGGGCCAAAACCCAGTACTTC.